This TCR beta chain derives from a study of PD-L1 blockade in urothelial cancer. The germline gives CDR1 KGHSH, CDR2 LQKENI. V was clipped by 6 bases and J by 2 bases, with 20 bases between them. The CDR3 is 16 residues long. The time point denotes: pretreatment peripheral blood. TCRdb's table, derived via immunoSEQ multiplex PCR, lists solely in-frame clones and lacks some. The data contain about 50,000 clones, roughly four fifths of them singletons. This clone was counted once. This clonotype originated in a man between 65 and 85 years old with urothelial cancer. This sample comprised PBMCs, obtained around atezolizumab (anti-PD-L1) treatment. This rearrangement joins TRBV18 to TRBJ2-7, with TRBD1 as a possible D gene (6 bases). The CDR3 loop reads CASSRRQDDPTYEQYF. In DNA, the CDR3 is TGTGCCAGCTCCCGACGACAGGATGATCCAACCTACGAGCAGTACTTC.